One sample yielded the 27 T cell receptor beta chains listed below, sequenced in a study of T cell responses to AZD1222 COVID-19 vaccine. Libraries were prepared by immunoSEQ multiplex PCR; TCRdb keeps only in-frame clonotypes and omits some of them. Altogether more than 85,000 clones are present, around 93% being singletons, with the ten largest covering less than 9.5%. The sample consisted of peripheral blood, taken on day 0 of AZD1222 vaccination. The receptor source for this set is an adult in good health.

The chain recombines TRBV5-1 with TRBJ2-7; 11 nucleotides line up with TRBD2. V shed 2 bases and J 5 bases; nucleotides not matched to a gene: 3. This CDR3 has 14 amino acids. The germline V gene encodes CDR1 SGHRS and CDR2 YFSETQ. Here the CDR3 reads CASSFSGGADEQYF. The CDR3, as DNA: TGCGCCAGCAGCTTTAGCGGGGGGGCCGACGAGCAGTACTTC.

CDR3 bases: TGCGCCAGCAGCTTGGCAGGGACTCACTCCTACAATGAGCAGTTCTTC. It yields the protein CASSLAGTHSYNEQFF. The chain recombines TRBV5-1 with TRBJ2-1; a weak D match, TRBD2 (6 bases). Germline loops: CDR1 SGHRS, CDR2 YFSETQ. The CDR3 consists of 16 residues. The V and J ends lost 0 bases and 0 bases respectively, with 10 bases between them.

This clone is a singleton in its sample. The chain joins TRBV18 to TRBJ2-3; maybe TRBD1 (6 bases). Germline CDR1 and CDR2: KGHSH and LQKENI. V lost 3 bases and J lost 3, with 7 bases in between. The CDR3 has 13 residues. CDR3 in DNA: TGTGCCAGCTCACCGAGGGGGACAGATACGCAGTATTTT. Residues: CASSPRGTDTQYF.

The chain uses TRBV7-9 and TRBJ1-1; D ambiguous. Per the germline V gene, CDR1 is SEHNR and CDR2 is FQNEAQ (reference sequence). V lost 3 bases and J lost 1, with 6 bases in between. There are 13 residues in the CDR3. CDR3 DNA sequence: TGTGCCAGCAGCTTGCAGGAGAACACTGAAGCTTTCTTT. It specifies CASSLQENTEAFF. Full variable domain (missing parts from reference TRBV7-9 and TRBJ1-1): DTGVSQNPRHKITKRGQNVTFRCDPISEHNRLYWYRQTLGQGPEFLTYFQNEAQLEKSRLLSDRFSAERPKGSFSTLEIQRTEQGDSAMYLCASSLQENTEAFFGQGTRLTVV.

This clone was found a few times. This chain links TRBV20-1 with TRBJ1-1; D remains unclear. Germline CDR1 reads DFQATT; CDR2 reads SNEGSKA (reference sequence). The CDR3 length is 10 residues. V was shortened by 3 bases and J by 1 base, with 0 bases between the two germline ends. The CDR3 spells CSARNTEAFF. CDR3 in DNA: TGCAGTGCTAGGAACACTGAAGCTTTCTTT.

The gene calls are TRBV7-8 and TRBJ2-2; D is ambiguous. This CDR3 has 15 residues. Germline loops: CDR1 SGHVS, CDR2 FQNEAQ. V was cut by 2 bases and J by 3 bases, with 10 bases left in between. DNA of the CDR3: TGTGCCAGCAGCTTATCATTAGCTTACACCGGGGAGCTGTTTTTT. This encodes CASSLSLAYTGELFF. Using reference TRBV7-8 and TRBJ2-2 for the parts outside the CDR3, the full variable domain is GAGVSQSPRYKVAKRGQDVALRCDPISGHVSLFWYQQALGQGPEFLTYFQNEAQLDKSGLPSDRFFAERPEGSVSTLKIQRTQQEDSAVYLCASSLSLAYTGELFFGEGSRLTVL.

The rearrangement joins TRBV5-1 to TRBJ2-5; 12 bases align to TRBD2. CDR3 length: 16 amino acids. Losses at the gene ends were 0 bases for V and 2 bases for J; bases not matched to a gene: 2. In germline, CDR1 is SGHRS, CDR2 YFSETQ. CDR3 nucleotide sequence: TGCGCCAGCAGCTTGGCCCTAGCGGGGGGGCAAGAGACCCAGTACTTC. It specifies CASSLALAGGQETQYF.

This sequence joins TRBV7-9 and TRBJ1-3; 10 bases agree with TRBD1. The germline V gene has CDR1 SEHNR and CDR2 FQNEAQ (reference sequence). J lost 3 bases, V lost 4 bases, and 6 bases had no gene match. The CDR3 runs 16 residues. The chain's CDR3 is CASSSGTGVFGNTIYF. In nucleotides, the CDR3 is TGTGCCAGCAGCTCCGGGACAGGGGTGTTTGGAAACACCATATATTTT.

This chain joins TRBV25-1 and TRBJ1-6; 9 nucleotides match TRBD1. Germline CDR1 reads MGHDK; CDR2 reads SYGVNS. CDR3 length equals 16 residues. The V segment lost 1 base and the J segment 9 bases; nucleotides outside the gene matches: 7. CDR3 region: CASSEWATGGGSPLHF. CDR3 DNA sequence: TGTGCCAGCAGTGAATGGGCGACAGGGGGAGGTTCACCCCTCCACTTT. Full variable domain (missing parts from reference TRBV25-1 and TRBJ1-6): EADIYQTPRYLVIGTGKKITLECSQTMGHDKMYWYQQDPGMELHLIHYSYGVNSTEKGDLSSESTVSRIRTEHFPLTLESARPSHTSQYLCASSEWATGGGSPLHFGNGTRLTVT.

V usage is TRBV24-1 and J usage is TRBJ2-1; 8 bases align to TRBD2. This CDR3 comprises 16 residues. The germline CDR1 and CDR2 sequences are KGHDR and SFDVKD. With 5 bases clipped from V and 0 bases from J, the junction kept 5 bases outside the gene matches. The CDR3 DNA sequence: TGTGCCACCAGTGGTAGCGGGGCCAGCTCCTACAATGAGCAGTTCTTC. Amino acid sequence: CATSGSGASSYNEQFF.

This chain connects TRBV2 to TRBJ1-3; D not certain. The CDR3 contains 12 residues. The germline gives CDR1 SNHLY, CDR2 FYNNEI. CDR3 loop: CSTGYSGNTIYF. The CDR3 bases are TGTTCCACGGGATACTCTGGAAACACCATATATTTT.

As for this clone: This likely comes from a read error, as the CDR3 has no conserved phenylalanine or tryptophan at its end. It is unclear where the CDR3 begins or ends on the DNA, so no DNA is shown, and the CDR3 is as TCRdb lists it. CDR3 sequence: CASSELYRV. This chain uses TRBV25-1 with TRBJ1-2; the table calls TRBD1, which could not be checked here. Germline V lookup: CDR1 MGHDK, CDR2 SYGVNS. The CDR3 numbers 9 amino acids, ends counted.

This chain uses TRBV7-9 with TRBJ2-4; TRBD1 matches at 7 bases. This CDR3 region has 18 residues. Trimming removed 5 bases from V and 0 bases from J; junction bases left unmatched: 13. The germline gives CDR1 SEHNR, CDR2 FQNEAQ (reference sequence). CDR3 sequence reads: CASSPPPRDRVAKNIQYF. The CDR3 nucleotides read TGTGCCAGCAGCCCTCCCCCCCGGGACAGAGTAGCCAAAAACATTCAGTACTTC.

The chain carries TRBV4-3 and TRBJ1-6, with 11 nucleotides matching TRBD1. This CDR3 is built from 16 residues. V gave up 2 bases and J gave up 11 bases; unmatched junction bases: 8. The germline gives CDR1 LGHNA, CDR2 YSLEER. CDR3 nucleotide sequence: TGCGCCAGCAGCCAACAAAGGACAGGGGGCTTTGCACCCCTCCACTTT. Translation: CASSQQRTGGFAPLHF.

This chain links TRBV27 with TRBJ2-1; D is possibly TRBD1 (5 bases). Looked up from germline, CDR1 is MNHEY and CDR2 is SMNVEV (reference sequence). This CDR3 has 14 residues. The V end was cut by 6 bases, the J end by 6 bases, with 15 bases between. This chain's CDR3 is CASRQGFPGNEQFF. DNA of the CDR3: TGTGCCAGCAGGCAGGGATTCCCGGGCAATGAGCAGTTCTTC.

This clone has just a few counts. The chain uses TRBV29-1 and TRBJ1-2; 7 bases line up with TRBD1. Trimming cost V 7 bases and J 3 bases; bases outside gene matches: 5. The CDR3 is 12 amino acids. Germline V lookup: CDR1 SQVTM, CDR2 ANQGSEA. CDR3: CSGGGTDYGYTF. In DNA form, the CDR3 reads TGCAGCGGCGGTGGGACAGACTATGGCTACACCTTC. Full variable domain (missing parts from reference TRBV29-1 and TRBJ1-2): SAVISQKPSRDICQRGTSLTIQCQVDSQVTMMFWYRQQPGQSLTLIATANQGSEATYESGFVIDKFPISRPNLTFSTLTVSNMSPEDSSIYLCSGGGTDYGYTFGSGTRLTVV.

The gene calls are TRBV7-6 and TRBJ1-1, with D unclear. Deletions cut 5 bases from V and 1 base from J, with 8 bases between. This CDR3 comprises 13 residues. Germline V gene data show CDR1 as SGHVS and CDR2 as FNYEAQ. Written as DNA, the CDR3 is TGTGCCAGCAGCGCCAGTAGGAACACTGAAGCTTTCTTT. The encoded protein is CASSASRNTEAFF.

This clone appeared a single time. The chain carries TRBV6-4 and TRBJ2-5; TRBD1 matches at 9 bases. The junction had 9 bases not matched to a gene; V was cut back by 4 bases and J by 6 bases. The germline gives CDR1 MRHNA, CDR2 SNTAGT. The CDR3 length is 15 residues. Written as DNA, the CDR3 is TGTGCCAGCAGTGCCTCGACAGGGGGATTTCAGACCCAGTACTTC. It specifies CASSASTGGFQTQYF.

The chain uses TRBV24-1 and TRBJ1-1; D is possibly TRBD1 (6 bases). The CDR3 sequence is 15 residues long. Germline V gene sequence: CDR1 KGHDR, CDR2 SFDVKD. V dropped 3 bases and J dropped 5 bases, with 15 bases sitting between them. The CDR3 coding sequence is TGTGCCACCAGTGATCGCCAACAGGGAGGTACTGAAGCTTTCTTT. Its translation is CATSDRQQGGTEAFF.

The chain uses TRBV15 and TRBJ2-7; D remains ambiguous. Germline V gene data show CDR1 as LNHNV and CDR2 as YYDKDF (reference sequence). This CDR3 region has 15 residues. V was pared by 1 base and J by 0 bases, with 10 bases between. CDR3 region: CATSRVSSSSYEQYF. CDR3 sequence (DNA): TGTGCCACCAGCAGAGTATCATCCAGCTCCTACGAGCAGTACTTC.

The CDR3 loop is CASSLNRLTGGTEAFF. The CDR3 nucleotides read TGTGCCAGCAGCTTGAATAGGCTTACAGGCGGCACTGAAGCTTTCTTT. The gene calls are TRBV7-9 and TRBJ1-1; TRBD1 might be the D (5 bases). The CDR3 contains 16 residues. V was trimmed by 3 bases and J by 4 bases, leaving 18 bases between them. Germline loops: CDR1 SEHNR, CDR2 FQNEAQ (reference sequence).

The gene calls are TRBV11-2 and TRBJ2-4, with D perhaps given as TRBD1 or TRBD2 (6 bases each). The germline V gene has CDR1 SGHAT and CDR2 FQNNGV. V dropped 5 bases and J dropped 8 bases, with 19 bases sitting between them. This CDR3 spans 15 amino acids. Here the CDR3 DNA reads TGTGCCAGCAGCCCTAAAGAGGGGGGCAGGTACATTCAGTACTTC. Translation gives CASSPKEGGRYIQYF.

V usage is TRBV6-1 and J usage is TRBJ2-5; 10 bases agree with TRBD2. The CDR3 totals 14 residues. Trimming cost V 3 bases and J 5 bases; bases outside gene matches: 3. From germline, CDR1 is MNHNS and CDR2 SASEGT. The CDR3 loop is CASSEGSGRETQYF. In DNA form, the CDR3 reads TGTGCCAGCAGTGAGGGTAGCGGGAGGGAGACCCAGTACTTC.

The V gene is TRBV7-2, the J gene TRBJ1-5, with D uncertain. V was clipped by 1 base and J by 7 bases, with 8 bases between them. Germline-derived CDR1 and CDR2 are SGHTA and FQGNSA. CDR3 length equals 13 residues. The CDR3 here is CASSLDSWQPQHF. The CDR3, as DNA: TGTGCCAGCAGCTTAGACAGCTGGCAGCCCCAGCATTTT.

The chain couples TRBV30 to TRBJ1-2, with a possible D match to TRBD1 (5 bases). Trimming took off 4 bases at V and 4 bases at J, with 13 bases between the two ends. The CDR3 covers 13 residues. Germline CDR1 is GTSNPN and CDR2 is SVGIG (reference sequence). The CDR3 protein is CAWKWEGRYGYTF. The CDR3, as DNA: TGTGCCTGGAAATGGGAGGGGCGCTATGGCTACACCTTC.

This clone was picked up one time. The rearrangement joins TRBV5-1 to TRBJ2-5, with 9 nucleotides matching TRBD1. Trimming took 4 bases from V and 2 from J; bases not matched to a gene: 18. The CDR3 totals 19 residues. Germline lookup yields CDR1 SGHRS and CDR2 YFSETQ. The CDR3 is CASSPPDNFRDRAQETQYF. CDR3 in DNA: TGCGCCAGCAGCCCACCGGATAATTTCAGGGACAGGGCGCAAGAGACCCAGTACTTC. Based on the CDR3 plus reference TRBV5-1 and TRBJ2-5, the full variable domain is KAGVTQTPRYLIKTRGQQVTLSCSPISGHRSVSWYQQTPGQGLQFLFEYFSETQRNKGNFPGRFSGRQFSNSRSEMNVSTLELGDSALYLCASSPPDNFRDRAQETQYFGPGTRLLVL.

The CDR3 DNA is TGCGCCAGCAGCCAAGGAGTCTTTTGGAGGGCCAACACTGAAGCTTTCTTT. Protein sequence: CASSQGVFWRANTEAFF. V usage is TRBV4-1 and J usage is TRBJ1-1; no clear D. With 1 base removed from V and 2 bases from J, the gap between germline ends came to 17 bases. The CDR3 has 17 amino acids. CDR1 is MGHRA and CDR2 is YSYEKL in the germline V gene.